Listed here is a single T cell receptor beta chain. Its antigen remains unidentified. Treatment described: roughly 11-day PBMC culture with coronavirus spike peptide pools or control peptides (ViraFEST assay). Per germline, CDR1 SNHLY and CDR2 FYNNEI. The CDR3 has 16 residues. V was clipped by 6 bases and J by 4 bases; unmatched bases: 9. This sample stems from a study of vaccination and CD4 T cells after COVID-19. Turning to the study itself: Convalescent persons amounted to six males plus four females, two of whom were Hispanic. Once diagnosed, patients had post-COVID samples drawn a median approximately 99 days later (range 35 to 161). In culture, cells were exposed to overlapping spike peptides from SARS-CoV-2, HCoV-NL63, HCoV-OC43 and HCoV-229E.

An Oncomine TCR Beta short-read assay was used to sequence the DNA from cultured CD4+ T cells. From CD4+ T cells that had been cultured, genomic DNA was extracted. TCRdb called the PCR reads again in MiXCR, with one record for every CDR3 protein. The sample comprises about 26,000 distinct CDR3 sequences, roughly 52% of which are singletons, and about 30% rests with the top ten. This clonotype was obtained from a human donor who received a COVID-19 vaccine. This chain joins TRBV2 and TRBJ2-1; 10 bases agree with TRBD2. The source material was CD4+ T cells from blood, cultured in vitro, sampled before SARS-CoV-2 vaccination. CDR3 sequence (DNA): TGTGCCAGCAGCCCCGGGGTTAGCGGGGGGTACAATGAGCAGTTCTTC. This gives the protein CASSPGVSGGYNEQFF.